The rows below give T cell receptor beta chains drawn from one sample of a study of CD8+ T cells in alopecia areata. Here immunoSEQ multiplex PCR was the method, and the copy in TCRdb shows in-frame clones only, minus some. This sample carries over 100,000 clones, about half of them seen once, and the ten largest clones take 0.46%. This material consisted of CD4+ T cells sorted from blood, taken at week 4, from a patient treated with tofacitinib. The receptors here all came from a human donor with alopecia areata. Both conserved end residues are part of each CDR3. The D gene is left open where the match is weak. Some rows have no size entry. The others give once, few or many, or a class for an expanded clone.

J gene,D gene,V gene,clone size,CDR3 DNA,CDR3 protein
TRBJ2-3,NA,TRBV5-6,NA,TGTGCCAGCAGCTGGGGGGACTGGAGGAGCACAGATACGCAGTATTTT,CASSWGDWRSTDTQYF
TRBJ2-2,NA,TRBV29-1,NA,TGCAGCGTTGTTCGTGGGGTTTCGAACACCGGGGAGCTGTTTTTT,CSVVRGVSNTGELFF
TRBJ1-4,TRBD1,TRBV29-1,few,TGCAGCGTGAGGACAGGGAGACTTGAAAAACTGTTTTTT,CSVRTGRLEKLFF
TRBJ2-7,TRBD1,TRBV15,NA,TGTGCCACCAGCAGAGATCCCGGACAGGGCTACGAGCAGTACTTC,CATSRDPGQGYEQYF
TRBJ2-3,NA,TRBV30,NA,TGTGCCTGGAGTGTAGAGCGGACCCCCACAGATACGCAGTATTTT,CAWSVERTPTDTQYF
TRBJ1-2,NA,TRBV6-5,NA,TGTGCCAGCAGTTACGGGTCAGGGAGATATGGCTACACCTTC,CASSYGSGRYGYTF
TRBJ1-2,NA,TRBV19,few,TGTGCCAGTAGTATCGGGCGGGCAGGCTATGGCTACACCTTC,CASSIGRAGYGYTF
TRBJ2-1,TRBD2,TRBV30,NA,TGTGCCTGGAGTGTACTAGCGGGAGCTACCTACAATGAGCAGTTCTTC,CAWSVLAGATYNEQFF
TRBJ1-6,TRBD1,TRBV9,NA,TGTGCCAGCAGCGTACAGGGGGCGCGTTCACCCCTCCACTTT,CASSVQGARSPLHF
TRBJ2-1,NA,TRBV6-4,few,TGTGCCAGCAGTGACGGCCCAACGCTGTTCTTC,CASSDGPTLFF
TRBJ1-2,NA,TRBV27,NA,TGTGCCAGCAGTTTATCTAGTCGGGGCGGCTACACCTTC,CASSLSSRGGYTF
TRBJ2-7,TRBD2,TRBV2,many,TGTGCCAGCAGTGAAGAACTAGCGGGAGCCCACGAGCAGTACTTC,CASSEELAGAHEQYF
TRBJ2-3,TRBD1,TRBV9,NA,TGTGCCAGCAGCGTTTATGGGACAGGGGAAGGTACGCAGTATTTT,CASSVYGTGEGTQYF
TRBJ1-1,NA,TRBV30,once,TGTGCCTGGAGATCGGGCCGCACGGCGAACACTGAAGCTTTCTTT,CAWRSGRTANTEAFF
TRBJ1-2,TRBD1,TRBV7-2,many,TGTGCCAGCAGCCCACAGGGGGATCGTAACTATGGCTACACCTTC,CASSPQGDRNYGYTF
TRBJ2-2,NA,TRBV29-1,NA,TGCAGCGTAGCCTCAGGGAAAGGTACCGGGGAGCTGTTTTTT,CSVASGKGTGELFF
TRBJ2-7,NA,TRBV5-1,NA,TGCGCCAGCCGATGGAGTAGCTCGTACGGCTACGAGCAGTACTTC,CASRWSSSYGYEQYF
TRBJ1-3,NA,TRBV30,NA,TGTGCCTGGAGTGGACAGTCAGTAGGAAACACCATATATTTT,CAWSGQSVGNTIYF
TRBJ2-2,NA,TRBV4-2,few,TGTGCCAGCAGCCCAAGGACGAACACCGGGGAGCTGTTTTTT,CASSPRTNTGELFF
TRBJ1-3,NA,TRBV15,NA,TGTGCCACCAGCAGAGGAAGCCCAGGTGGAAACACCATATATTTT,CATSRGSPGGNTIYF
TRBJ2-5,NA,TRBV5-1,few,TGCGCCAGCAGCAAAGCGGACTACCAAGAGACCCAGTACTTC,CASSKADYQETQYF
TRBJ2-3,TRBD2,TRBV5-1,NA,TGCGCCAGCAGCTCGGGACTAGCGGAGACAGATACGCAGTATTTT,CASSSGLAETDTQYF
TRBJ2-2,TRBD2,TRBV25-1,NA,TGTGCCAGCAGTGAATTCACCCGGACTAGCGAGGACACCGGGGAGCTGTTTTTT,CASSEFTRTSEDTGELFF
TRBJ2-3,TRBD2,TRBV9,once,TGTGCCAGCAGCTCCCTGAGCGGGAGGCTTAATACGCAGTATTTT,CASSSLSGRLNTQYF
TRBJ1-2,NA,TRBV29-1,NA,TGCAGCGTTGGCCCGTACACCTTC,CSVGPYTF
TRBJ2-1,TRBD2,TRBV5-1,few,TGCGCCAGCAGCTTGACTAGCGGGAGTTCATACAATGAGCAGTTCTTC,CASSLTSGSSYNEQFF
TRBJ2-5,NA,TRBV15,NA,TGTGCCACCAGCATTGGCGGCAGCCAAGAGACCCAGTACTTC,CATSIGGSQETQYF
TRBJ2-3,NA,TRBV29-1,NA,TGCAGCGTTTGCGCGGTCCTTACAGATACGCAGTATTTT,CSVCAVLTDTQYF
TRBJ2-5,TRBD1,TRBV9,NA,TGTGCCAGCAGCCAAAGGACAGGGGTGGAGACCCAGTACTTC,CASSQRTGVETQYF
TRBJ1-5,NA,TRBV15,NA,TGTGCCACCAGCAGAGATAAACAGCCCCAGCATTTT,CATSRDKQPQHF
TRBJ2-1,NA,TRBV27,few,TGTGCCAGCAGTTTCCGGTCAGGGGCCTCCTACAATGAGCAGTTCTTC,CASSFRSGASYNEQFF
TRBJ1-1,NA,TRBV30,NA,TGTGCCTGGAGTCGAGGGGGGGAGGGCACTGAAGCTTTCTTT,CAWSRGGEGTEAFF
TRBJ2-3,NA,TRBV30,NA,TGTGCCTGGAGAGTTGGAGATACGCAGTATTTT,CAWRVGDTQYF
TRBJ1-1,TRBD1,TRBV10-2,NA,TGCGCCAGCAGTGAGAGGGCCCGGCACAGGGGCCAAAACACTGAAGCTTTCTTT,CASSERARHRGQNTEAFF
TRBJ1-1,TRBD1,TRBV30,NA,TGTGCCTGCGGGACAGGGGCCAATATGAACACTGAAGCTTTCTTT,CACGTGANMNTEAFF
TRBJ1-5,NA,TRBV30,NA,TGTGCCTGGAGTGAGGGTCGGGATCAGCCCCAGCATTTT,CAWSEGRDQPQHF
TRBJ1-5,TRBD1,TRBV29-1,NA,TGCAGCGTTTCGACAGGGGAAGTACAGCCCCAGCATTTT,CSVSTGEVQPQHF
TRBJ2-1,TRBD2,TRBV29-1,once,TGCAGCGTCGAGCGGGGCTACAATGAGCAGTTCTTC,CSVERGYNEQFF
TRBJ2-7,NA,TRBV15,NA,TGTGCCACCAGCAGAGATCCCTACGAGCAGTACTTC,CATSRDPYEQYF
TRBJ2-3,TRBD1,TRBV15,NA,TGTGCCTCAGGGGGACAAGGCACAGATACGCAGTATTTT,CASGGQGTDTQYF
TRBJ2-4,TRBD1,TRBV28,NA,TGTGCCAGCAGTCTCCTAGGACAGGGGAAAGACATTCAGTACTTC,CASSLLGQGKDIQYF
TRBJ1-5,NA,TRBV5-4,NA,TGTGCCAGCAGCGCATTCCCAGTGACCAATCAGCCCCAGCATTTT,CASSAFPVTNQPQHF
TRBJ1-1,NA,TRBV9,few,TGTGCCAGCAGCTATACTGCGCTCAACACTGAAGCTTTCTTT,CASSYTALNTEAFF
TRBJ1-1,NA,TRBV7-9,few,TGTGCCAGCAGCTTAGGAACGGGGTCCACTGAAGCTTTCTTT,CASSLGTGSTEAFF
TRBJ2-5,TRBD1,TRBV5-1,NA,TGCGCCAGCAGCTTCAGGGGGTTGGAGACCCAGTACTTC,CASSFRGLETQYF
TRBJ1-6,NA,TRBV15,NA,TGTGCCACCAGCAGAGATAGGGGCAGGGGTTCACCCCTCCACTTT,CATSRDRGRGSPLHF